The 26 T cell receptor beta chains in this list originate from one sample, sequenced in a study of T cells in women clearing cervical HPV infection listed by TCRdb under 2018. Preparation of the library involved the immunoSEQ multiplex PCR assay. Held by TCRdb, this immuneACCESS table contains in-frame sequences only and omits some clones. Under half of the omission traces to an unresolved V gene where checked; the cause of the rest is unknown. The table for this sample records under 50,000 clones. Under 8.5% of the sample belongs to the ten largest clones. Sequenced sample: blood buffy coat. These receptors all come from a woman between 18 and 75 years old with a cervical HPV16 infection that either progressed to CIN3+ or cleared (not recorded which).

The chain's CDR3 is CAEGSSGANVLTF. The sequenced CDR3 bases are TGTGCCGAAGGGTCCTCTGGGGCCAACGTC. The rearrangement uses TRBV2 and TRBJ2-6; D uncertain. From the germline J gene comes the end of the CDR3, since the read stops 3 residues before it. The length of the CDR3 is 13 residues. V lost 11 bases and J 0 bases, leaving 8 bases between the germline ends. The germline CDR1 and CDR2 sequences are SNHLY and FYNNEI.

Comments on this clone: The CDR3 goes on 3 residues after the read ends, and that part is filled in from the germline J gene. This rearrangement joins TRBV20-1 to TRBJ2-3; tentatively, D is TRBD2 (5 bases). CDR1 and CDR2 (germline): DFQATT, SNEGSKA (reference sequence). The CDR3 runs 14 residues. The V end was cut by 6 bases, the J end by 1 base, with 14 bases between. The part of the CDR3 DNA that was read is TGCAGTGCGGATTCTGTCGGGGGCACAGATACG. Its protein product is CSADSVGGTDT. The CDR3 as a whole reads CSADSVGGTDTQYF.

Partial CDR3 DNA: TGCGCCACCGGAAGCGGACAGGGGGCTTATGGC. Translation gives CATGSGQGAYG. The entire CDR3 protein is CATGSGQGAYGYTF. The chain carries TRBV5-1 and TRBJ1-2, with TRBD1 identical over 11 bases. The CDR3 extends 3 residues past the end of the read, so its final part is completed from the germline J gene. This CDR3 spans 14 amino acids. Germline values: CDR1 SGHRS, CDR2 YFSETQ. The ends lost 9 bases at V and 5 bases at J; junction bases unmatched: 9.

About this clone itself: The read is 3 residues too short to cover the CDR3 end, so that end is filled in from the germline J gene. The chain is built from TRBV18 and TRBJ2-1, with D tentatively TRBD1 or TRBD2 (6 bases each). Germline CDR1 KGHSH, CDR2 LQKENI. V gave up 5 bases and J gave up 5 bases, with 19 bases separating them. This CDR3 region has 16 residues. CDR3 DNA, as far as it was read: TGTGCCAGCTCATCCCAAGGGGGAGGTATCAACAATGAG. It is translated as CASSSQGGGINNE. From start to end, the CDR3 is CASSSQGGGINNEQFF.

In regard to this clone: From the germline J gene comes the end of the CDR3, since the read stops 3 residues before it. The chain recombines TRBV18 with TRBJ1-1, with 8 bases matching TRBD1. Per the germline V gene, CDR1 is KGHSH and CDR2 is LQKENI. The ends lost 6 bases at V and 1 base at J; junction bases unmatched: 7. This CDR3 has 15 residues. The CDR3 loop reads CASSQGGTGNTEAFF. The part of the CDR3 DNA that was read is TGTGCCAGCTCTCAGGGGGGGACAGGGAACACTGAA.

As to this clone: From the germline J gene comes the end of the CDR3, since the read stops 3 residues before it. The V gene is TRBV2, the J gene TRBJ2-7; 7 positions match TRBD1. The CDR3 contains 15 residues. After removal of 6 bases from V and 2 bases from J, the junction contained 10 bases not matched to a gene. Germline V CDR1 and CDR2: SNHLY, FYNNEI. CDR3 region: CASSTQGDGPYEQYF. The DNA read from the CDR3 is TGTGCCAGCAGCACCCAGGGGGACGGCCCCTACGAG.

As regards this clone: The read stops 3 residues short of the end of the CDR3; the missing end is completed from the germline J gene. V gene TRBV7-2 combines with J gene TRBJ2-5; 8 positions match TRBD2. The J segment lost 5 bases and the V segment lost 3 bases, leaving 8 bases of the junction unmatched. CDR1 is SGHTA and CDR2 is FQGNSA in the germline V gene. The CDR3 is 15 amino acids. This chain's CDR3 is CASSFSGELLETQYF. Partial CDR3 DNA: TGTGCCAGCAGCTTTAGCGGGGAACTTTTGGAGACC.

Comments on this clone: The CDR3 is cut off 3 residues early in the read; its end comes from the germline J gene. The chain joins TRBV18 to TRBJ1-4; D uncertain. Looked up from germline, CDR1 is KGHSH and CDR2 is LQKENI. Trimming removed 1 base at V and 0 bases at J, with 12 bases between. The CDR3 has 17 residues. The sequenced CDR3 bases are TGTGCCAGCTCACCACAGGGTAGCGGGACAACTAATGAAAAA. Encoded protein: CASSPQGSGTTNEK. The entire CDR3 is CASSPQGSGTTNEKLFF.

On this clone itself: Read sequence stops 3 residues before the CDR3 end, and the germline J gene provides the missing end. The V call is TRBV14, the J call TRBJ1-2; D ambiguous. This CDR3 has 13 residues. The germline CDR1 and CDR2 sequences are SGHDN and FVKESK. The chain's CDR3 is CASSGTRVSGYTF. The part of the CDR3 DNA that was read is TGTGCCAGCAGCGGCACACGGGTTTCGGGC.

Note on this clone: The junction differs from germline at one of its ends, possibly a read error. Read data end 3 residues before the CDR3 end; the end is taken from the germline J gene. The same CDR3 can be traced to other DNA sequences in this sample. This chain links TRBV18 with TRBJ1-3, with D possibly matching TRBD1 (5 bases). This CDR3 region has 15 residues. The germline gives CDR1 KGHSH, CDR2 LQKENI. The sequenced CDR3 bases are TGTGCCAGCTCACCTGGGACTGACTCTGGAAACACT. Amino acids: CASSPGTDSGNT. The full CDR3 reads CASSPGTDSGNTIYF. Together with reference TRBV18 and TRBJ1-3, the CDR3 gives the full variable domain: NAGVMQNPRHLVRRRGQEARLRCSPMKGHSHVYWYRQLPEEGLKFMVYLQKENIIDESGMPKERFSAEFPKEGPSILRIQQVVRGDSAAYFCASSPGTDSGNTIYFGEGSWLTVV.

Details on this clone: The read ends 3 residues before the CDR3 terminus; that terminus is restored from the germline J gene. The chain uses TRBV2 and TRBJ2-2; 10 bases fit TRBD2. J gave up 2 bases and V 7 bases, and 7 bases lay outside the gene matches. The CDR3 spans 16 residues. Germline V CDR1 and CDR2: SNHLY, FYNNEI. The CDR3 loop reads CASKASGSTNTGELFF. The part of the CDR3 DNA that was read is TGTGCCAGCAAGGCTAGCGGGAGTACTAACACCGGGGAG.

Note on this clone: The CDR3 extends 3 residues past the end of the read, so its final part is completed from the germline J gene. The rearrangement uses TRBV12-3 or TRBV12-4 and TRBJ1-5, with TRBD1 as a possible D gene (5 bases). This CDR3 region has 12 residues. The V end was cut by 5 bases, the J end by 9 bases, with 11 bases between. CDR3 DNA, as far as it was read: TGTGCCAGCAGTGGGGGGGGTAGGCCC. It specifies CASSGGGRP. The full CDR3 is CASSGGGRPQHF.

For this clone: The CDR3 end falls 3 residues outside the read, so it is completed with the germline J gene. The chain has TRBV5-1 and TRBJ2-3; 7 bases map to TRBD1. Germline V gene lookup returns CDR1 SGHRS and CDR2 YFSETQ. Trimming cost V 0 bases and J 0 bases; bases outside gene matches: 19. The CDR3 consists of 21 residues. CDR3 region: CASSLGVLGQNAKTSTDTQYF. The DNA read from the CDR3 is TGCGCCAGCAGCTTGGGGGTTCTGGGACAGAATGCAAAAACTAGCACAGATACG.

On this clone: The read ends 3 residues early relative to the CDR3; the germline J gene fills the gap. The chain uses TRBV7-6 and TRBJ2-1; the D gene is possibly TRBD2 (6 bases). Germline CDR1 SGHVS, CDR2 FNYEAQ. The CDR3 is 16 amino acids. V dropped 5 bases and J dropped 2 bases, with 16 bases sitting between them. The CDR3 protein is CASSLQEGLTYNEQFF. The sequenced CDR3 bases are TGTGCCAGCAGCCTTCAGGAGGGTTTGACCTACAATGAG. The full variable domain, its missing parts supplied by reference TRBV7-6 and TRBJ2-1, is GAGVSQSPRYKVTKRGQDVALRCDPISGHVSLYWYRQALGQGPEFLTYFNYEAQQDKSGLPNDRFSAERPEGSISTLTIQRTEQRDSAMYRCASSLQEGLTYNEQFFGPGTRLTVL.

Of note for this clone: The CDR3 goes on 3 residues after the read ends, and that part is filled in from the germline J gene. The chain is built from TRBV20-1 and TRBJ2-5; D perhaps matches TRBD2 (6 bases). Germline assignment: CDR1 DFQATT and CDR2 SNEGSKA (reference sequence). This CDR3 is built from 11 residues. V lost 7 bases, J lost 2 bases, and 8 bases lay in between. The CDR3 spells CSEGGQETQYF. The CDR3 DNA, read in part, is TGCAGTGAAGGAGGGCAAGAGACC.

Concerning this clone: The CDR3 goes on 3 residues after the read ends, and that part is filled in from the germline J gene. The chain carries TRBV5-1 and TRBJ2-5, with TRBD2 identical over 12 bases. Germline V CDR1 and CDR2: SGHRS, YFSETQ. V shed 3 bases, J shed 2 bases, and the junction held 2 bases outside the gene matches. The CDR3 is 15 residues long. The CDR3: CASSWLAGGQETQYF. CDR3 bases read: TGCGCCAGCAGCTGGCTAGCGGGGGGGCAAGAGACC.

Remarks on this clone: Sequencing ends 3 residues short of the CDR3 end; the germline J gene provides the rest. This rearrangement joins TRBV20-1 to TRBJ1-6; TRBD1 agrees at 7 bases. With V trimmed by 2 bases and J by 4 bases, 8 bases remained unmatched. From germline, CDR1 is DFQATT and CDR2 SNEGSKA (reference sequence). The CDR3 is 16 amino acids. The sequenced part of the CDR3 DNA is TGCAGTGCTAGACCGTTAGGACAGGTTTATAATTCACCC. Protein product: CSARPLGQVYNSP. The CDR3 reads in full as CSARPLGQVYNSPLHF.

A note on this clone: With the read ending 3 residues before the CDR3 end, the germline J gene is used to fill in that end. This rearrangement joins TRBV7-8 to TRBJ1-1; maybe TRBD1 (5 bases). V was shortened by 0 bases and J by 1 base, with 12 bases between the two germline ends. The CDR3 totals 16 residues. CDR1 SGHVS and CDR2 FQNEAQ come from the germline V gene. CDR3 residues: CASSLAIGVRNTEAFF. Partial CDR3 DNA: TGTGCCAGCAGCTTAGCTATAGGGGTAAGGAACACTGAA.

Points on this clone: Read coverage stops 3 residues before the CDR3 terminus; the germline J gene supplies the remainder. The V and J genes are TRBV15 and TRBJ1-4; no clear D. The CDR3 consists of 15 residues. Germline loops: CDR1 LNHNV, CDR2 YYDKDF (reference sequence). V was shortened by 0 bases and J by 8 bases, with 13 bases between the two germline ends. The CDR3 is CATSRDLSVAEKLFF. The covered CDR3 bases are TGTGCCACCAGCAGAGATTTATCGGTCGCGGAAAAA. Together with reference TRBV15 and TRBJ1-4, the CDR3 gives the full variable domain: DAMVIQNPRYQVTQFGKPVTLSCSQTLNHNVMYWYQQKSSQAPKLLFHYYDKDFNNEADTPDNFQSRRPNTSFCFLDIRSPGLGDTAMYLCATSRDLSVAEKLFFGSGTQLSVL.

A word on this clone: The CDR3 end falls 3 residues outside the read, so it is completed with the germline J gene. This chain links TRBV7-6 with TRBJ1-1, with D possibly TRBD1 on 5 matching bases. Trimming pared 5 bases from V and 5 bases from J, leaving 12 bases between. Germline V lookup: CDR1 SGHVS, CDR2 FNYEAQ. This CDR3 contains 13 residues. The sequenced part of the CDR3 DNA is TGTGCCAGCAGCACGACAGAGGGTACTGAA. Amino acid sequence: CASSTTEGTE. The full CDR3 is CASSTTEGTEAFF.

As for this clone: Coverage ceases 3 residues before the CDR3 finishes, and the germline J gene fills in the end. The chain carries TRBV6-1 and TRBJ1-5; tentatively, D is TRBD1 (6 bases). This CDR3 contains 16 residues. Germline CDR1 and CDR2: MNHNS and SASEGT. Deletions cut 2 bases from V and 3 bases from J, with 14 bases between. CDR3 amino acids: CASSERPGDFNQPQHF. CDR3 DNA (partial): TGTGCCAGCAGTGAACGGCCAGGGGATTTCAATCAGCCC.

This clone is deemed medium-sized (0.01 to 0.1%) by its frequency. The CDR3 end is not reached by the read, which stops 3 residues before it; the germline J gene fills it in. The chain uses TRBV2 and TRBJ2-1; tentative D call: TRBD1 (5 bases). The V and J ends lost 7 bases and 0 bases respectively, with 19 bases between them. CDR1 and CDR2 from the germline V gene are SNHLY and FYNNEI. This CDR3 comprises 17 residues. CDR3 in amino acids: CASIWGPPMSSYNEQFF. The DNA read from the CDR3 is TGTGCCAGCATCTGGGGCCCTCCCATGAGCTCCTACAATGAG.

Concerning this clone: Additional DNA sequences in this sample encode the identical CDR3. The CDR3 protein is CASSFAGTDTYTF. The DNA read from the CDR3 is TGTGCCAGCAGCTTTGCCGGCACAGATACC. The chain links TRBV7-9 to TRBJ1-2; D gene unclear. The read stops 3 residues short of the end of the CDR3; the missing end is completed from the germline J gene. Germline V CDR1 and CDR2: SEHNR, FQNEAQ (reference sequence). The CDR3 is 13 residues long.

CDR3 sequence: CASSEGGGLRKTQYF. The CDR3 bases that were read are TGTGCCAGCAGTGAAGGGGGGGGGCTCAGGAAGACC. The gene calls are TRBV12-3 or TRBV12-4 and TRBJ2-5; a possible D gene is TRBD2 (7 bases). The read ends 3 residues early relative to the CDR3; the germline J gene fills the gap. The CDR3 totals 15 residues. V gave up 5 bases and J gave up 6 bases, with 19 bases separating them.

To note about this clone: The sequenced fragment ends 3 residues before the CDR3 boundary, so the rest is inferred from the germline J gene. This chain uses TRBV7-2 with TRBJ2-3; possible D gene TRBD2, 7 bases. The CDR3 runs 13 residues. Germline lookup yields CDR1 SGHTA and CDR2 FQGNSA. The CDR3 loop is CASGSGGNQPQYF. The part of the CDR3 DNA that was read is TGTGCCAGTGGGTCGGGGGGCAATCAGCCG. Complete variable domain (other parts from reference TRBV7-2 and TRBJ2-3): GAGVSQSPSNKVTEKGKDVELRCDPISGHTALYWYRQSLGQGLEFLIYFQGNSAPDKSGLPSDRFSAERTGGSVSTLTIQRTQQEDSAVYLCASGSGGNQPQYFGPGTRLTVL.

To note about this clone: The CDR3 end is not reached by the read, which stops 3 residues before it; the germline J gene fills it in. J is TRBJ2-5 and V is TRBV5-1; 9 bases line up with TRBD1. CDR3 length equals 13 residues. Trimming cost V 4 bases and J 5 bases; bases outside gene matches: 3. The germline gives CDR1 SGHRS, CDR2 YFSETQ. The CDR3 protein is CASSRTGVETQYF. CDR3 bases read: TGCGCCAGCAGCAGGACAGGGGTTGAGACC.